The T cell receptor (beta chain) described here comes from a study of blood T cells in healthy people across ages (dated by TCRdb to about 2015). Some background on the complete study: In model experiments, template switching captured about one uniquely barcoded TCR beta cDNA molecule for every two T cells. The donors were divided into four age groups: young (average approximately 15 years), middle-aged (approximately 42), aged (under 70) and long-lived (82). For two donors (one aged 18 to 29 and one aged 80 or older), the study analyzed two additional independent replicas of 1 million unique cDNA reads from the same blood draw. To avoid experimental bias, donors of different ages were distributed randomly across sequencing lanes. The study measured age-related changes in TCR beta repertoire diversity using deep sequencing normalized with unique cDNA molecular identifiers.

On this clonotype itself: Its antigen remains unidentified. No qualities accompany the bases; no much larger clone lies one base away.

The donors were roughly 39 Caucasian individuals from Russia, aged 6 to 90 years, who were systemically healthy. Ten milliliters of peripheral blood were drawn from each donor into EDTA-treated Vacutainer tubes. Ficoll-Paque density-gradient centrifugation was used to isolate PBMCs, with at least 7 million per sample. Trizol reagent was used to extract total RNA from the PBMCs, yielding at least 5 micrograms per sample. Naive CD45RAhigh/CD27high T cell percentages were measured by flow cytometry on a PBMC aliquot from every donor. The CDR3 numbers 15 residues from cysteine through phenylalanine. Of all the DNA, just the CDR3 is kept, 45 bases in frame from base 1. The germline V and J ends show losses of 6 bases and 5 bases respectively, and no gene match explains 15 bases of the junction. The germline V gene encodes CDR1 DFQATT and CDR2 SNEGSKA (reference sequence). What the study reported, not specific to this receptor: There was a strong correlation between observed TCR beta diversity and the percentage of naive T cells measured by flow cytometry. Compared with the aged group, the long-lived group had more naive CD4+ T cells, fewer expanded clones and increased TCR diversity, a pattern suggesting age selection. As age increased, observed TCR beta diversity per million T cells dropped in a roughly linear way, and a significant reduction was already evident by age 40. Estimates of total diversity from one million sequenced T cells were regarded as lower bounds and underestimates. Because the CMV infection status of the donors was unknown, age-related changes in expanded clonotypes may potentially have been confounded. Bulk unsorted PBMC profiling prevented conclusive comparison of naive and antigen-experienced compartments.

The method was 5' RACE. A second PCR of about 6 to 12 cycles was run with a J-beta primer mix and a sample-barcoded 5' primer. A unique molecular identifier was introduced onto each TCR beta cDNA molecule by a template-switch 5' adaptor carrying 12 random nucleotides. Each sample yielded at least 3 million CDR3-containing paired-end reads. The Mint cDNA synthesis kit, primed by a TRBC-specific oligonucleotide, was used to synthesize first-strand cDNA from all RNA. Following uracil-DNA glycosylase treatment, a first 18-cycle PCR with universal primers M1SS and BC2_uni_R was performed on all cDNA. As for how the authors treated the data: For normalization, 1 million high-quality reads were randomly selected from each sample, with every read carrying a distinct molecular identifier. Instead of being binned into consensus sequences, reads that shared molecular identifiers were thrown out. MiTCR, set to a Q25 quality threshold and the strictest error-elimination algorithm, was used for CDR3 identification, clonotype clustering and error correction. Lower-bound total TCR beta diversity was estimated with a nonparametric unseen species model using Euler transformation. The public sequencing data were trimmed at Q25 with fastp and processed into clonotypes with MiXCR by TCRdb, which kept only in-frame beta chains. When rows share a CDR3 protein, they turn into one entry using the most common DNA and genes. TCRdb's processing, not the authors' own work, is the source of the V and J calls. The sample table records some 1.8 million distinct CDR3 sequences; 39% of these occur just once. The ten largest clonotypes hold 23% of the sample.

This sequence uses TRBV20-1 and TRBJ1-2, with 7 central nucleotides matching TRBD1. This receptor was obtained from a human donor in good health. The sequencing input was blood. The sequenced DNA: TGCAGTGCACCATTTCCGGCAGGGGGTTATTATGGCTACACCTTC. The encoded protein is CSAPFPAGGYYGYTF.